These 27 T cell receptor beta chains were all obtained from the same sample, sequenced in a study of shared clonotypes between healthy human individuals. Positively selected for CCR7, the CD45RO-negative cells used as naive CD8 cells excluded terminally differentiated effector memory CD45RA+ cells. Sequencing used immunoSEQ multiplex PCR; TCRdb keeps in-frame clones, though not all of them. The profile shows about 2.2 million clones, about 93% of them singletons. Material: naive CD8+ T cells from PBMCs. The receptors stem from a man aged 18 to 35 in good health. Some clones in this sample may be carry-over from other donors' samples.

The chain is built from TRBV11-2 and TRBJ2-5; 7 bases match TRBD2. CDR1 is SGHAT and CDR2 is FQNNGV in the germline V gene. CDR3 length: 12 residues. V shed 6 bases, J shed 5 bases, and the junction held 3 bases outside the gene matches. The CDR3, as DNA: TGTGCCAGCAGGGGGGGGTTGGAGACCCAGTACTTC. This codes for CASRGGLETQYF. The complete variable domain, with remaining parts taken from reference TRBV11-2 and TRBJ2-5, reads EAGVAQSPRYKIIEKRQSVAFWCNPISGHATLYWYQQILGQGPKLLIQFQNNGVVDDSQLPKDRFSAERLKGVDSTLKIQPAKLEDSAVYLCASRGGLETQYFGPGTRLLVL.

This clone was observed a handful of times. V usage is TRBV19 and J usage is TRBJ1-1; D is ambiguous. This CDR3 has 15 residues. Per the germline V gene, CDR1 is LNHDA and CDR2 is SQIVND (reference sequence). With 9 bases removed from V and 4 bases from J, the gap between germline ends came to 21 bases. CDR3 sequence: CASNLEGRIGTEAFF. The CDR3 nucleotides are TGTGCCAGCAATTTAGAGGGCCGCATAGGCACTGAAGCTTTCTTT.

The J gene is TRBJ2-1, the V gene TRBV4-3; D unclear. CDR3 length: 16 residues. The germline CDR1 and CDR2 sequences are LGHNA and YSLEER. Trimming took 4 bases from V and 0 from J, leaving 13 bases between them. The CDR3 here is CASSPTAANSYNEQFF. The CDR3 bases are TGCGCCAGCAGCCCCACCGCCGCCAACTCCTACAATGAGCAGTTCTTC.

This clone has more than one count but fewer than ten. The V call is TRBV11-2, the J call TRBJ2-1; the D gene is possibly TRBD2 (5 bases). Germline assignment: CDR1 SGHAT and CDR2 FQNNGV. The V and J ends lost 3 bases and 1 base respectively, with 13 bases between them. This CDR3 is 16 amino acids long. CDR3 nucleotides: TGTGCCAGCAGCTTTGAGGGCTTGCTGTCCTACAATGAGCAGTTCTTC. Its protein is CASSFEGLLSYNEQFF.

V and J are TRBV5-4 and TRBJ2-4; TRBD2 agrees at 14 bases. CDR3 length equals 20 residues. V gave up 1 base and J gave up 6 bases; unmatched junction bases: 15. The germline V gene has CDR1 SGHNT and CDR2 YYREEE (reference sequence). The CDR3 sequence: CASSLIPGLAGVGAGNIQYF. The DNA of the CDR3 is TGTGCCAGCAGCTTGATCCCGGGACTAGCGGGAGTCGGAGCGGGAAACATTCAGTACTTC. The entire variable domain, with the rest obtained from reference TRBV5-4 and TRBJ2-4, is as follows: ETGVTQSPTHLIKTRGQQVTLRCSSQSGHNTVSWYQQALGQGPQFIFQYYREEENGRGNFPPRFSGLQFPNYSSELNVNALELDDSALYLCASSLIPGLAGVGAGNIQYFGAGTRLSVL.

As concerns this clone: This same CDR3 is encoded by further DNA sequences in the sample. V usage is TRBV6-5 and J usage is TRBJ2-3; 7 bases agree with TRBD1. In germline, CDR1 is MNHEY, CDR2 SVGAGI. CDR3 size: 14 residues. Germline trimming cut 2 bases from V and 9 bases from J; bases unmatched to any gene: 8. In nucleotides, the CDR3 is TGTGCCAGCAGTTACCGACAGGGTGCGGACACGCAGTATTTT. Encoded protein: CASSYRQGADTQYF.

The chain joins TRBV10-3 to TRBJ2-7, with D perhaps TRBD1 or TRBD2 (6 bases each). Trimming removed 8 bases at V and 0 bases at J, with 14 bases between. The V gene's germline CDR1 is ENHRY and CDR2 SYGVKD. This CDR3 comprises 14 residues. Written as DNA, the CDR3 is TGTGCCATCTCCCCGGGGGCTCCCTCCTACGAGCAGTACTTC. Its translation is CAISPGAPSYEQYF.

This clone was observed once. Germline is not matched at one junction end, which may reflect a read error. V usage is TRBV5-5 and J usage is TRBJ2-7; D ambiguous. The CDR3 spans 11 residues. Germline CDR1 SGHKS, CDR2 YYEKEE (reference sequence). CDR3 in amino acids: CASSLSSEQYF. The CDR3 DNA is TGTGCCAGCAGCTTGTCCTCCGAGCAGTACTTC. The entire variable domain, with the rest obtained from reference TRBV5-5 and TRBJ2-7, is as follows: DAGVTQSPTHLIKTRGQQVTLRCSPISGHKSVSWYQQVLGQGPQFIFQYYEKEERGRGNFPDRFSARQFPNYSSELNVNALLLGDSALYLCASSLSSEQYFGPGTRLTVT.

This clone was picked up a small number of times. This chain uses TRBV10-3 with TRBJ1-5; no reliable D call. The CDR3 covers 14 residues. The germline V gene has CDR1 ENHRY and CDR2 SYGVKD. V was trimmed by 3 bases and J by 5 bases, leaving 11 bases between them. The chain's CDR3 is CAISDPGGDQPQHF. The DNA of the CDR3 is TGTGCCATCAGTGACCCCGGCGGGGATCAGCCCCAGCATTTT.

The chain carries TRBV19 and TRBJ1-2, with D possibly being TRBD1 (5 bases). Deletions cut 3 bases from V and 3 bases from J, with 14 bases between. There are 15 residues in the CDR3. The V gene's germline CDR1 is LNHDA and CDR2 SQIVND (reference sequence). The CDR3 DNA reads as TGTGCCAGTAGTATTTTTGGGACGCCCTACTATGGCTACACCTTC. This translates into CASSIFGTPYYGYTF.

This chain's CDR3 is CASSQGFGQPNTGELFF. The CDR3 DNA reads TGTGCCAGCAGCCAAGGTTTCGGCCAACCGAACACCGGGGAGCTGTTTTTT. This sequence joins TRBV4-2 and TRBJ2-2; D remains ambiguous. Germline CDR1 and CDR2: LGHNA and YNFKEQ. The CDR3 length is 17 residues. Trimming left V 1 base short and J 0 bases short, with 12 bases between.

This clone was observed a single time. The chain is built from TRBV27 and TRBJ2-1, with TRBD2 matching 9 bases. The length of the CDR3 is 15 residues. V dropped 4 bases and J dropped 3; count of bases not matched to a gene: 4. Germline CDR1 MNHEY, CDR2 SMNVEV (reference sequence). DNA for the CDR3: TGTGCCAGCAGTTCGGCGGGGGGGCTCTACAATGAGCAGTTCTTC. Its translation is CASSSAGGLYNEQFF.

Here the CDR3 DNA reads TGTGCCAGCAGCTTAGCCCCAGGGGGTTGGGATGAGCAGTTCTTC. Protein: CASSLAPGGWDEQFF. This chain connects TRBV7-8 to TRBJ2-1, with TRBD1 identical over 7 bases. This CDR3 comprises 15 residues. V lost 0 bases and J lost 8; bases outside the gene matches: 7. In germline, CDR1 is SGHVS, CDR2 FQNEAQ. The whole variable domain, remainder taken from reference TRBV7-8 and TRBJ2-1, is GAGVSQSPRYKVAKRGQDVALRCDPISGHVSLFWYQQALGQGPEFLTYFQNEAQLDKSGLPSDRFFAERPEGSVSTLKIQRTQQEDSAVYLCASSLAPGGWDEQFFGPGTRLTVL.

V gene TRBV28 combines with J gene TRBJ2-3; perhaps TRBD2 as D (6 bases). Germline V lookup: CDR1 MDHEN, CDR2 SYDVKM. The CDR3 totals 15 residues. With 6 bases removed from V and 6 bases from J, the gap between germline ends came to 19 bases. In nucleotides, the CDR3 is TGTGCCAGCAGCCAGCTCCGGGGGACGAAGGATACGCAGTATTTT. Translated, it gives CASSQLRGTKDTQYF.

About this clone: Other DNA sequences in this specimen translate into the identical CDR3. V usage is TRBV28 and J usage is TRBJ2-7; possibly TRBD1 or TRBD2 for D (5 bases each). In germline, CDR1 is MDHEN, CDR2 SYDVKM. V lost 5 bases, J lost 3 bases, and 8 bases lay in between. There are 12 residues in the CDR3. CDR3 amino acids: CASSLGRYEQYF. The CDR3 bases are TGTGCCAGCAGTCTGGGACGCTACGAGCAGTACTTC. Looking up the rest from reference TRBV28 and TRBJ2-7 gives the full variable domain: DVKVTQSSRYLVKRTGEKVFLECVQDMDHENMFWYRQDPGLGLRLIYFSYDVKMKEKGDIPEGYSVSREKKERFSLILESASTNQTSMYLCASSLGRYEQYFGPGTRLTVT.

J is TRBJ2-7 and V is TRBV9; 12 nucleotides match TRBD2. Germline V CDR1 and CDR2: SGDLS, YYNGEE. Unmatched junction bases numbered 9, after V lost 3 bases and J lost 5 bases. The length of the CDR3 is 16 residues. CDR3: CASSGRLAGVLDEQYF. In DNA, the CDR3 is TGTGCCAGCAGCGGAAGACTAGCGGGAGTCCTGGACGAGCAGTACTTC.

Comment on this clone: Other DNA sequences in this sample translate to the same CDR3. The chain has TRBV27 and TRBJ2-7; 10 bases map to TRBD1. The CDR3 contains 12 residues. The V gene end was trimmed by 6 bases and the J gene end by 4 bases; junction bases not matched to a gene: 0. Germline CDR1 reads MNHEY; CDR2 reads SMNVEV (reference sequence). As DNA, the CDR3 is TGTGCCAGCAGGGGACAGGGGTACGAGCAGTACTTC. Protein: CASRGQGYEQYF.

For the CDR3, the DNA is TGTGCCAGCAGCTTTCCGGACAGGGGCCCTGAAGCTTTCTTT. It specifies CASSFPDRGPEAFF. The chain couples TRBV5-6 to TRBJ1-1, with 9 bases aligning to TRBD1. CDR1 is SGHDT and CDR2 is YYEEEE in the germline V gene. J gave up 6 bases and V 2 bases, and 5 bases lay outside the gene matches. The CDR3 consists of 14 residues. The full variable domain, rest sourced from reference TRBV5-6 and TRBJ1-1, is DAGVTQSPTHLIKTRGQQVTLRCSPKSGHDTVSWYQQALGQGPQFIFQYYEEEERQRGNFPDRFSGHQFPNYSSELNVNALLLGDSALYLCASSFPDRGPEAFFGQGTRLTVV.

The chain joins TRBV18 to TRBJ2-1; possibly TRBD2 for D (6 bases). V lost 1 base and J lost 4, with 8 bases in between. Germline V gene data show CDR1 as KGHSH and CDR2 as LQKENI. The CDR3 has 14 residues. CDR3 coding DNA: TGTGCCAGCTCACCACTCGGGACTTACAATGAGCAGTTCTTC. Its translation is CASSPLGTYNEQFF.

The V call is TRBV19, the J call TRBJ2-7, with TRBD2 identical over 14 bases. Per germline, CDR1 LNHDA and CDR2 SQIVND (reference sequence). This CDR3 has 15 residues. V dropped 5 bases and J dropped 4; count of bases not matched to a gene: 4. CDR3 sequence reads: CASSGLAGGMYEQYF. The CDR3 DNA reads TGTGCCAGTAGTGGACTAGCGGGAGGTATGTACGAGCAGTACTTC.

V is TRBV29-1 and J is TRBJ2-1; possibly TRBD2 for D (7 bases). Germline values: CDR1 SQVTM, CDR2 ANQGSEA. The V gene lost 7 bases and the J gene lost 2 bases, with 15 bases spanning the gap. The CDR3 is made up of 14 amino acids. The chain's CDR3 is CSGTRGGAYNEQFF. In nucleotides, the CDR3 is TGCAGCGGGACGAGGGGGGGCGCCTACAATGAGCAGTTCTTC.

The genes are TRBV5-5 and TRBJ2-7; D remains unclear. The CDR3 extends over 13 amino acids. Germline V gives CDR1 SGHKS, CDR2 YYEKEE (reference sequence). The V end was cut by 1 base, the J end by 1 base, with 6 bases between. This CDR3 is CASSLSESYEQYF. The CDR3 bases are TGTGCCAGCAGCTTGAGTGAGTCCTACGAGCAGTACTTC.

The rearrangement links TRBV27 to TRBJ2-7; D not resolved. The CDR3 extends over 14 amino acids. V lost 3 bases to trimming and J lost 1 base, with 10 bases between them. Germline assignment: CDR1 MNHEY and CDR2 SMNVEV (reference sequence). In DNA form, the CDR3 reads TGTGCCAGCAGTTTTTCGGCGCCTTCCTACGAGCAGTACTTC. Translated: CASSFSAPSYEQYF.

The V and J genes are TRBV5-4 and TRBJ1-1; D possibly corresponds to TRBD1 (6 bases). The CDR3 sequence is 13 residues long. Germline CDR1 is SGHNT and CDR2 is YYREEE (reference sequence). Trimming took off 8 bases at V and 3 bases at J, with 14 bases between the two ends. The CDR3 here is CASYRDADTEAFF. The CDR3 DNA follows: TGTGCCAGTTACAGGGATGCGGACACTGAAGCTTTCTTT. Full variable domain (rest looked up from reference TRBV5-4 and TRBJ1-1): ETGVTQSPTHLIKTRGQQVTLRCSSQSGHNTVSWYQQALGQGPQFIFQYYREEENGRGNFPPRFSGLQFPNYSSELNVNALELDDSALYLCASYRDADTEAFFGQGTRLTVV.

This chain uses TRBV4-3 with TRBJ2-3; 7 bases are a match to TRBD2. With 4 bases clipped from V and 4 bases from J, the junction kept 11 bases outside the gene matches. The CDR3 sequence is 16 residues long. Germline assignment: CDR1 LGHNA and CDR2 YSLEER. Here the CDR3 DNA reads TGCGCCAGCAGCCCGGACGGCGCGGGAGAGGCAGATACGCAGTATTTT. Translated, it gives CASSPDGAGEADTQYF.

This rearrangement joins TRBV7-6 to TRBJ2-7; D remains ambiguous. V was cut by 5 bases and J by 5 bases, with 19 bases left in between. The CDR3 covers 15 residues. Germline V CDR1 and CDR2: SGHVS, FNYEAQ. The CDR3 reads CASSKKLIGIDEQYF. CDR3 coding DNA: TGTGCCAGCAGCAAAAAGCTGATTGGGATAGACGAGCAGTACTTC. Variable domain in full (rest from reference TRBV7-6 and TRBJ2-7): GAGVSQSPRYKVTKRGQDVALRCDPISGHVSLYWYRQALGQGPEFLTYFNYEAQQDKSGLPNDRFSAERPEGSISTLTIQRTEQRDSAMYRCASSKKLIGIDEQYFGPGTRLTVT.

This clone was seen a handful of times. One junction end disagrees with the germline gene, perhaps due to a read error. The chain carries TRBV11-2 and TRBJ1-1, with unresolved D. This CDR3 comprises 12 residues. From germline, CDR1 is SGHAT and CDR2 FQNNGV. CDR3 bases: TGTGCCAGCAGCTTAGAAGTCTTGGCGGGGAAGTTT. Its protein is CASSLEVLAGKF.